This T cell receptor beta chain was identified during a study of shared clonotypes between healthy human individuals. Germline assignment: CDR1 MDHEN and CDR2 SYDVKM. The CDR3 has 12 residues. Trimming removed 8 bases at V and 3 bases at J, with 11 bases between. This clone was counted once. The assay was immunoSEQ multiplex PCR, and TCRdb's table has in-frame clones only and misses some. The sample lists around 1.4 million clones, around 98.5% occurring once. The sample comprised naive CD4+ T cells sorted from blood. The subset was: CD45RA+ positively selected. The chain uses TRBV28 and TRBJ2-7; unclear D gene. This clonotype was sampled from a man aged 25-40 years in good health. DNA for the CDR3: TGTGCCAGCGGGGTTTCTTTCTACGAGCAGTACTTC. As protein: CASGVSFYEQYF.